This is a list of T cell receptor beta chains from one sample in a study of T and B cells in COVID-19 patients. TCRdb reprocessed the multiplex PCR reads via MiXCR and lists one record per CDR3 protein. The sample yields approximately 5,100 distinct CDR3 sequences, 30% to 40% seen once. The specimen was blood. The source is a human donor who had recovered from COVID-19. Both conserved end residues are part of each CDR3. A D gene is named only where the DNA matches it firmly. Size is omitted from some rows. Given values are once, few, many or a class for expanded clones.

cdr3_nt: TGTGCCAGCAGCCAATGGGCAGGGGGCAGCTACGAGCAGTACTTC; cdr3_aa: CASSQWAGGSYEQYF; clone_size: .; d_call: TRBD1; v_call: TRBV27; cdr3_length: 15; j_call: TRBJ2-7
cdr3_nt: TGTGCCAGCAGTCCTAGCAACCCCTACAATGAGCAGTTCTTC; cdr3_aa: CASSPSNPYNEQFF; clone_size: .; d_call: .; v_call: TRBV12-3/TRBV12-4; cdr3_length: 14; j_call: TRBJ2-1
cdr3_nt: TGCGCCAGCAATCGGGACTCCCTTGGAGAGCAGTTCTTC; cdr3_aa: CASNRDSLGEQFF; clone_size: .; d_call: .; v_call: TRBV5-1; cdr3_length: 13; j_call: TRBJ2-1
cdr3_nt: TGCAGTGCTGCAGGCGGGAGGGCCGCTCATGAGCAGTTCTTC; cdr3_aa: CSAAGGRAAHEQFF; clone_size: .; d_call: TRBD2; v_call: TRBV20-1; cdr3_length: 14; j_call: TRBJ2-1
cdr3_nt: TGTGCCAGCAGTATACGGACAGGGGCTAGGCACGAGCAGTACTTC; cdr3_aa: CASSIRTGARHEQYF; clone_size: .; d_call: TRBD1; v_call: TRBV12-3/TRBV12-4; cdr3_length: 15; j_call: TRBJ2-7
cdr3_nt: TGTGCCAGTAGTCCCGGGGAGAGAACCTACAATGAGCAGTTCTTC; cdr3_aa: CASSPGERTYNEQFF; clone_size: medium-sized; d_call: .; v_call: TRBV19; cdr3_length: 15; j_call: TRBJ2-1
cdr3_nt: TGTGCCAGCAGACTCAGGGACTCCTACGAGCAGTACTTC; cdr3_aa: CASRLRDSYEQYF; clone_size: .; d_call: .; v_call: TRBV6-5; cdr3_length: 13; j_call: TRBJ2-7
cdr3_nt: TGTGCCACCAGTGTCAGGGGGCTCGCGAACACCGGGGAGCTGTTTTTT; cdr3_aa: CATSVRGLANTGELFF; clone_size: .; d_call: TRBD1; v_call: TRBV24-1; cdr3_length: 16; j_call: TRBJ2-2
cdr3_nt: TGTGCCAGTAGTATAACAGGGAGCTCCTACAATGAGCAGTTCTTC; cdr3_aa: CASSITGSSYNEQFF; clone_size: medium-sized; d_call: .; v_call: TRBV19; cdr3_length: 15; j_call: TRBJ2-1
cdr3_nt: TGCGCCAGCAGCGGAACCTACACAGATACGCAGTATTTT; cdr3_aa: CASSGTYTDTQYF; clone_size: .; d_call: .; v_call: TRBV10-1; cdr3_length: 13; j_call: TRBJ2-3
cdr3_nt: TGCGCCAGCAGCCAAGAGGAGGGAACTGGGGCCAACGTCCTGACTTTC; cdr3_aa: CASSQEEGTGANVLTF; clone_size: few; d_call: .; v_call: TRBV4-3; cdr3_length: 16; j_call: TRBJ2-6
cdr3_nt: TGTGCCAGCGGACCCGAGCCTTACGAGCAGTACTTC; cdr3_aa: CASGPEPYEQYF; clone_size: .; d_call: .; v_call: TRBV6-5; cdr3_length: 12; j_call: TRBJ2-7
cdr3_nt: TGTGCCAGCAGCCCGGGATCGTACGAGCAGTACTTC; cdr3_aa: CASSPGSYEQYF; clone_size: .; d_call: .; v_call: TRBV12-3/TRBV12-4; cdr3_length: 12; j_call: TRBJ2-7
cdr3_nt: TGTGCCAGCCTGAGCGGGAGCACAGATACGCAGTATTTT; cdr3_aa: CASLSGSTDTQYF; clone_size: .; d_call: .; v_call: TRBV6-1; cdr3_length: 13; j_call: TRBJ2-3
cdr3_nt: TGCAGCGTTGAAGACAGCCTTGGGTACGAGCAGTACTTC; cdr3_aa: CSVEDSLGYEQYF; clone_size: medium-sized; d_call: .; v_call: TRBV29-1; cdr3_length: 13; j_call: TRBJ2-7
cdr3_nt: TGTGCCAGCAGCTTGGGCGAGCGACGCGAGCAGTTCTTC; cdr3_aa: CASSLGERREQFF; clone_size: .; d_call: .; v_call: TRBV7-2; cdr3_length: 13; j_call: TRBJ2-1
cdr3_nt: TGTGCCAGCAGTCTAGGGATTCCAGATACGCAGTATTTT; cdr3_aa: CASSLGIPDTQYF; clone_size: few; d_call: .; v_call: TRBV12-3/TRBV12-4; cdr3_length: 13; j_call: TRBJ2-3
cdr3_nt: TGCAGTGCTAGAGATCCCGGAAATAGAGCTTACAACGAGCAGTACTTC; cdr3_aa: CSARDPGNRAYNEQYF; clone_size: few; d_call: .; v_call: TRBV20-1; cdr3_length: 16; j_call: TRBJ2-7
cdr3_nt: TGTGCCAGCTCACCGGGCGGGTCCTACAATGAGCAGTTCTTC; cdr3_aa: CASSPGGSYNEQFF; clone_size: few; d_call: .; v_call: TRBV18; cdr3_length: 14; j_call: TRBJ2-1
cdr3_nt: TGTGCCAGCAGTTACTCGCCTGGGGGCATGACTGAAGCTTTCTTT; cdr3_aa: CASSYSPGGMTEAFF; clone_size: .; d_call: .; v_call: TRBV6-5; cdr3_length: 15; j_call: TRBJ1-1
cdr3_nt: TGTGCCAGCAGCTTAGACTCTACCTACGAGCAGTACTTC; cdr3_aa: CASSLDSTYEQYF; clone_size: .; d_call: .; v_call: TRBV7-9; cdr3_length: 13; j_call: TRBJ2-7
cdr3_nt: TGTGCCAGCAGTTGGGACTTTACAGATACGCAGTATTTT; cdr3_aa: CASSWDFTDTQYF; clone_size: medium-sized; d_call: .; v_call: TRBV11-1; cdr3_length: 13; j_call: TRBJ2-3
cdr3_nt: TGTGCCACCAGTCCCGGACAGGGAAACTACAATGAGCAGTTCTTC; cdr3_aa: CATSPGQGNYNEQFF; clone_size: few; d_call: TRBD1; v_call: TRBV24-1; cdr3_length: 15; j_call: TRBJ2-1
cdr3_nt: TGTGCCAGCAGACACCAATCACCGACAGGGCGGGGGGATACGCAGTATTTT; cdr3_aa: CASRHQSPTGRGDTQYF; clone_size: .; d_call: .; v_call: TRBV5-1; cdr3_length: 17; j_call: TRBJ2-3
cdr3_nt: TGTGCCAGTAGTCCCGGGACACCGGGGAATCCGCAGTTCTTC; cdr3_aa: CASSPGTPGNPQFF; clone_size: medium-sized; d_call: .; v_call: TRBV19; cdr3_length: 14; j_call: TRBJ2-1
cdr3_nt: TGTGCCAGCAGTCGTAGCGGGAGGAACACCGGGGAGCTGTTTTTT; cdr3_aa: CASSRSGRNTGELFF; clone_size: medium-sized; d_call: TRBD2; v_call: TRBV12-3/TRBV12-4; cdr3_length: 15; j_call: TRBJ2-2
cdr3_nt: TGTGCCAGCTCACCACGGGGTAGCGGGAGTAACGACGAGCAGTACTTC; cdr3_aa: CASSPRGSGSNDEQYF; clone_size: few; d_call: TRBD2; v_call: TRBV18; cdr3_length: 16; j_call: TRBJ2-7
cdr3_nt: TGTGCCAGCAGCCGCGGGGGGAAAGAGACCCAGTACTTC; cdr3_aa: CASSRGGKETQYF; clone_size: few; d_call: TRBD2; v_call: TRBV5-5; cdr3_length: 13; j_call: TRBJ2-5
cdr3_nt: TGTGCCAGTAGTATTGTGGGACAGGGCGGGCACGAGCAGTACTTC; cdr3_aa: CASSIVGQGGHEQYF; clone_size: .; d_call: TRBD1; v_call: TRBV19; cdr3_length: 15; j_call: TRBJ2-7
cdr3_nt: TGTGCCACCAGCAGAGATGGAGGCTCTGGGGCCAACGTCCTGACTTTC; cdr3_aa: CATSRDGGSGANVLTF; clone_size: large; d_call: .; v_call: TRBV15; cdr3_length: 16; j_call: TRBJ2-6
cdr3_nt: TGTGCCAGTAGTTTTAGTACAGTCTATGGCTACACCTTC; cdr3_aa: CASSFSTVYGYTF; clone_size: medium-sized; d_call: .; v_call: TRBV19; cdr3_length: 13; j_call: TRBJ1-2
cdr3_nt: TGTGCCTGGAGTGTAGGGGACTTTTCTGGAAACACCATATATTTT; cdr3_aa: CAWSVGDFSGNTIYF; clone_size: few; d_call: .; v_call: TRBV30; cdr3_length: 15; j_call: TRBJ1-3
cdr3_nt: TGTGCCAGCTCACCAGTCACGGGTAGGGAAAACATTCAGTACTTC; cdr3_aa: CASSPVTGRENIQYF; clone_size: few; d_call: .; v_call: TRBV18; cdr3_length: 15; j_call: TRBJ2-4
cdr3_nt: TGTGCCAGCAGCTTAGCGTTCGGGACTAGCGGGAAAAATGAGCAGTTCTTC; cdr3_aa: CASSLAFGTSGKNEQFF; clone_size: .; d_call: TRBD2; v_call: TRBV7-6; cdr3_length: 17; j_call: TRBJ2-1
cdr3_nt: TGCAGCGTCCGGTTCGGGACAGGGTCTTCCTACGAGCAGTACTTC; cdr3_aa: CSVRFGTGSSYEQYF; clone_size: medium-sized; d_call: TRBD1; v_call: TRBV29-1; cdr3_length: 15; j_call: TRBJ2-7
cdr3_nt: TGTGCCAGCAGTCTCTTTAGGTCGGAAAATGAGCAGTTCTTC; cdr3_aa: CASSLFRSENEQFF; clone_size: few; d_call: .; v_call: TRBV6-1; cdr3_length: 14; j_call: TRBJ2-1
cdr3_nt: TGTGCCAGCATCGACAGGGGGCGGATCTACGAGCAGTACTTC; cdr3_aa: CASIDRGRIYEQYF; clone_size: .; d_call: TRBD1; v_call: TRBV19; cdr3_length: 14; j_call: TRBJ2-7
cdr3_nt: TGTGCCAGCAGTGCGGGACTAGCGGGTTCAGATACGCATTATTTT; cdr3_aa: CASSAGLAGSDTHYF; clone_size: .; d_call: TRBD2; v_call: TRBV6-2/TRBV6-3; cdr3_length: 15; j_call: TRBJ2-3
cdr3_nt: TGTGCCAGCAGCACCCGGGACAGGGGGCATCATGGCTACACCTTC; cdr3_aa: CASSTRDRGHHGYTF; clone_size: few; d_call: TRBD1; v_call: TRBV11-1; cdr3_length: 15; j_call: TRBJ1-2
cdr3_nt: TGTGCCAGCAGTTACGGACCTACCACCCCCGGGACCCAGTACTTC; cdr3_aa: CASSYGPTTPGTQYF; clone_size: .; d_call: .; v_call: TRBV6-5; cdr3_length: 15; j_call: TRBJ2-5
cdr3_nt: TGTGCCAGTAGTCTCGGACAGGGGGCTTTCCGTGAGCAGTTCTTC; cdr3_aa: CASSLGQGAFREQFF; clone_size: medium-sized; d_call: TRBD1; v_call: TRBV19; cdr3_length: 15; j_call: TRBJ2-1
cdr3_nt: TGTGCCAGCTCACCGACAGGGAATCAGCCCCAGCATTTT; cdr3_aa: CASSPTGNQPQHF; clone_size: .; d_call: TRBD1; v_call: TRBV18; cdr3_length: 13; j_call: TRBJ1-5
cdr3_nt: TGTGCCAGCAGTTACGGGAGCTCCTCCTACAATGAGCAGTTCTTC; cdr3_aa: CASSYGSSSYNEQFF; clone_size: .; d_call: .; v_call: TRBV6-2/TRBV6-3; cdr3_length: 15; j_call: TRBJ2-1
cdr3_nt: TGTGCCAGCAGTTCGACAGCCTACCAAGAGACCCAGTACTTC; cdr3_aa: CASSSTAYQETQYF; clone_size: few; d_call: .; v_call: TRBV12-3/TRBV12-4; cdr3_length: 14; j_call: TRBJ2-5
cdr3_nt: TGTGCCAGCAGTTACAGCCTCCCCTACAATGAGCAGTTCTTC; cdr3_aa: CASSYSLPYNEQFF; clone_size: few; d_call: .; v_call: TRBV6-2/TRBV6-3; cdr3_length: 14; j_call: TRBJ2-1